The following is a T cell receptor (beta chain) sequence with its context. Antigen: not known. Germline values: CDR1 GTSNPN, CDR2 SVGIG (reference sequence). V shed 2 bases, J shed 5 bases, and the junction held 19 bases outside the gene matches. CDR3 length: 20 amino acids. The sample is drawn from a study of T cell responses to AZD1222 COVID-19 vaccine. General study points: Spike-specific TCR depth and breadth grew after two AZD1222 doses. Repertoires were collected only later (after the peak T cell response had occurred). Clonal diversity was possibly underestimated; the donors were predominantly white British and more often female. Of spike-specific TCRs, nearly half reportedly target regions left unmutated in variants.

Assay used: immunoSEQ multiplex PCR; TCRdb lists only in-frame clones, some missing. The sample has some 150,000 clones, around 90% seen once. Sample: peripheral blood, taken 28 days after the second AZD1222 dose. The J gene is TRBJ2-3, the V gene TRBV30; 13 positions match TRBD2. The receptor's source is an adult who received the AZD1222 COVID-19 vaccine. CDR3 loop: CAWSHPGLAGLGKRIDTQYF. CDR3 bases: TGTGCCTGGAGTCACCCGGGACTAGCGGGACTGGGGAAACGCATAGATACGCAGTATTTT.